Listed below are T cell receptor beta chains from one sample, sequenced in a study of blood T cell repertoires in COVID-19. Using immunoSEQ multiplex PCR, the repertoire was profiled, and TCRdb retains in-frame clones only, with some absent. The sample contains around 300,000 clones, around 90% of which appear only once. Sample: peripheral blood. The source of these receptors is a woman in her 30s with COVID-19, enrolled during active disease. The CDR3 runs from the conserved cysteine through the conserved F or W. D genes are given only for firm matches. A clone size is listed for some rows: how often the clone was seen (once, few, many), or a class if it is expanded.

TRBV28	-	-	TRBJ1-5	TGTGCCAGCAGTCCCCTCAGTCAGCCCCAGCATTTT	CASSPLSQPQHF
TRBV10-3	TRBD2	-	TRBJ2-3	TGTGCCATCAGTGGGACTAGCGGGAGCACAGATACGCAGTATTTT	CAISGTSGSTDTQYF
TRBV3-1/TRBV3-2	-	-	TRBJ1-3	TGTGCCAGCAGCCGAATGACGGGCGGGGGAAACACCATATATTTT	CASSRMTGGGNTIYF
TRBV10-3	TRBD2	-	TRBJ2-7	TGTGCCATTAGCGGGGGGTCCTACGAGCAGTACTTC	CAISGGSYEQYF
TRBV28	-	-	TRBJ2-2	TGTGCCAGCAGTCTCCCTGGCACCTTGAACACCGGGGAGCTGTTTTTT	CASSLPGTLNTGELFF
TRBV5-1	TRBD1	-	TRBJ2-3	TGCGCCAGCAGCTTACAGGGGGCAGATACGCAGTATTTT	CASSLQGADTQYF
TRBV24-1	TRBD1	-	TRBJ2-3	TGTGCCACCAGTGGTCAGGGACAGGCTTTAACAGATACGCAGTATTTT	CATSGQGQALTDTQYF
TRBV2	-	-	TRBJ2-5	TGTGCCAGCAGTGAATCTAGTTCAAAGGAGACCCAGTACTTC	CASSESSSKETQYF
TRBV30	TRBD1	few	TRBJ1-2	TGTGCCTGGAGTGGGACAGGGGGGGTTGGCTACACCTTC	CAWSGTGGVGYTF
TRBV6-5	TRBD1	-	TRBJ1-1	TGTGCCAGCAGTTACGGGGGACAGGGGGCGAGAGAAGCTTTCTTT	CASSYGGQGAREAFF
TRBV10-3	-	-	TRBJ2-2	TGTGCCATCAGACAGAACACCGGGGAGCTGTTTTTT	CAIRQNTGELFF
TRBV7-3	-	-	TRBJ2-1	TGTGCCAGCAGCTCCACAATGGAGGGGTACAATGAGCAGTTCTTC	CASSSTMEGYNEQFF
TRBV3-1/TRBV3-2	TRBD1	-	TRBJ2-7	TGTGCCAGCAGCCCCCGGGACAGGGGTGTTTCGCAGTACTTC	CASSPRDRGVSQYF
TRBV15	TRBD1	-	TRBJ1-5	TGTGCCACCAGCAGAGGACAGGGAGGCTCGGGGCAGCCCCAGCATTTT	CATSRGQGGSGQPQHF
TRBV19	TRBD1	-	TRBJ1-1	TGTGCCAGTAGTGCCCGGACAGGGGACACTGAAGCTTTCTTT	CASSARTGDTEAFF
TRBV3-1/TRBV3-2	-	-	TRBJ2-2	TGTGCCAGCAGCCAAACCAGGGGCGGCACCGGGGAGCTGTTTTTT	CASSQTRGGTGELFF
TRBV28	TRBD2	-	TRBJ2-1	TGTGCCAGCAGTTCTAGCGGGAGAGAGCAGTTCTTC	CASSSSGREQFF
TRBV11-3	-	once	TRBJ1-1	TGTGCCAGCAGCTTAGATTATTTGCAGGGAGGCACTGAAGCTTTCTTT	CASSLDYLQGGTEAFF
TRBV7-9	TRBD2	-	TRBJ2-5	TGTGCCAGCAGCCACGGACTAGCGGGAGTTGATGGGGAGACCCAGTACTTC	CASSHGLAGVDGETQYF
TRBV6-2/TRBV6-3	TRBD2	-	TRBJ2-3	TGTGCCAGCAGTTACTGGACTAGCGGTGACACAGATACGCAGTATTTT	CASSYWTSGDTDTQYF
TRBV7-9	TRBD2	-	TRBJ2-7	TGTGCCAGCGAGACTAGCGGGGACTACGAGCAGTACTTC	CASETSGDYEQYF
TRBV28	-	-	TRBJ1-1	TGTGCCAGCAGTTTATCAAGACGGGGGAGCACTGAAGCTTTCTTT	CASSLSRRGSTEAFF
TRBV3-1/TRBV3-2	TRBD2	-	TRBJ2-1	TGTGCCAGCAGCCAAGAGGTAGCGGGGGCCATCTACAATGAGCAGTTCTTC	CASSQEVAGAIYNEQFF
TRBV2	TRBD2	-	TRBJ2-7	TGTGCCAGCAGTTCACTAGCGGGAGGGCCATCCGAGCAGTACTTC	CASSSLAGGPSEQYF
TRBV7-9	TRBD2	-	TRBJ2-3	TGTGCCAGCAGCCCCGGACTAGCCGCAGATACGCAGTATTTT	CASSPGLAADTQYF
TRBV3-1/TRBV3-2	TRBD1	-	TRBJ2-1	TGTGCCAGCAGCCTTCCGACAGGGAGAAACTACGGTGAGCAGTTCTTC	CASSLPTGRNYGEQFF
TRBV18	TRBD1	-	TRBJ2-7	TGTGCCAGCTCACGGGGGCACAGGGGTCAGGGCGAGCAGTACTTC	CASSRGHRGQGEQYF
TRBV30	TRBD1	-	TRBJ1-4	TGTGCCTGGATGGGACAGATAGGAGAAAAACTGTTTTTT	CAWMGQIGEKLFF
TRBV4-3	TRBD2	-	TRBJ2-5	TGCGCCAGCAGCCAACGGTCTAGCGGGAGTGGAGAGACCCAGTACTTC	CASSQRSSGSGETQYF
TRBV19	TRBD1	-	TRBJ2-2	TGTGCCGTCCAACAGGGGGCCGGGGAGCTGTTTTTT	CAVQQGAGELFF
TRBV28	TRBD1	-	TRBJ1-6	TGTGCCAGCAGTTCCCGGACAGGGGGGACCTATAATTCACCCCTCCACTTT	CASSSRTGGTYNSPLHF
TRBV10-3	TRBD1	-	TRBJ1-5	TGTGCCATCAGTGAGGGACAGGAAGTCAAGCCCCAGCATTTT	CAISEGQEVKPQHF
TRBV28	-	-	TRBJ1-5	TGTGCCAGCAGTTTCGATCGACAGCTCCTTTCTAGCAATCAGCCCCAGCATTTT	CASSFDRQLLSSNQPQHF
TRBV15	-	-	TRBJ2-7	TGTGCCACCAGCAGAGATGTTTCAGGGTTAGGCGAGCAGTACTTC	CATSRDVSGLGEQYF
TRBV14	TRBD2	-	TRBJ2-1	TGTGCCAGCAGCCAAATCCCGGGAGGTATAGGTGAGCAGTTCTTC	CASSQIPGGIGEQFF
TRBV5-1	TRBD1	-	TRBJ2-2	TGCGCCAGCAGTCGCGACAGGGTAGGCACCGGGGAGCTGTTTTTT	CASSRDRVGTGELFF
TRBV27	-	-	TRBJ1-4	TGTGCCAGCAGTTTGGTCCGGGGTCTGGGTGAAAAACTGTTTTTT	CASSLVRGLGEKLFF
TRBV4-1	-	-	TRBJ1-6	TGCGCCAGCAGCGAGACACGGTATAATTCACCCCTCCACTTT	CASSETRYNSPLHF
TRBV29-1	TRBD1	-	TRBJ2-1	TGCAGCGTTGAGCCAGGGGGATACAATGAGCAGTTCTTC	CSVEPGGYNEQFF
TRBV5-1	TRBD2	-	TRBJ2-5	TGCGCCAGCAGCTTGGGGGGCCCTTGGACTAGCGGGACCCTACAAGAGACCCAGTACTTC	CASSLGGPWTSGTLQETQYF
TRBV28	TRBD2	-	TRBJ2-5	TGTGCCAGCAGTTTGCGGCTAGCGGGAGCAGAGACCCAGTACTTC	CASSLRLAGAETQYF
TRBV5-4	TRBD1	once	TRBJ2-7	TGTGCCTCCCAGGGACAGGGCTCCTACGAGCAGTACTTC	CASQGQGSYEQYF
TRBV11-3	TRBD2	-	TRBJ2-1	TGTGCCAGCAGCTCCGGGACTAGCCGCGAGCAGTTCTTC	CASSSGTSREQFF
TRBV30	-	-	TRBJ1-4	TGTGCCTGGAGTCCACCAGGGCGGGAAAAACTGTTTTTT	CAWSPPGREKLFF
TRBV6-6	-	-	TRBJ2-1	TGTGCCAGCAGTCGACTCGTTTCAGGGAAAGGACTAAGCTCCTACAATGAGCAGTTCTTC	CASSRLVSGKGLSSYNEQFF
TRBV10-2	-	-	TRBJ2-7	TGCGCCAGCAGTGAGACCGCCACAGCCTCCTACGAGCAGTACTTC	CASSETATASYEQYF
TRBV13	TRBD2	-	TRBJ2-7	TGTGCCAGCAAGACTAGCGGGGACTCCTACGAGCAGTACTTC	CASKTSGDSYEQYF
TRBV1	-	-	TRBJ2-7	TGCACCAGCAGCCAAGTGAAAAGAGCGGGAGTGGAAGAGCAGTACTTC	CTSSQVKRAGVEEQYF
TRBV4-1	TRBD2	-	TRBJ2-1	TGCGCCAGCAGCACGAGCGGGAGAAATGGCCCCAATGAGCAGTTCTTC	CASSTSGRNGPNEQFF